These 3 T cell receptor beta chains were sequenced from one sample in a study of blood T cell repertoires in COVID-19. The table came from immunoSEQ multiplex PCR; TCRdb's copy has only in-frame clones and leaves some out. This sample carries 250,000 or so clones, 88% of them seen once, and the ten largest clones take 2.5% to 3%. Sequenced: peripheral blood. The origin of the receptors is a woman in her sixties or seventies with acute or convalescent COVID-19.

J is TRBJ2-7 and V is TRBV10-3; TRBD1 aligns across 10 bases. CDR1 and CDR2 from the germline V gene are ENHRY and SYGVKD. With 4 bases clipped from V and 2 bases from J, the junction kept 17 bases outside the gene matches. The CDR3 is made up of 19 amino acids. The DNA for the CDR3 is TGTGCCATCAGTGCGAGACAGGGGGCGGGGAGCGCTAAAGCCTACGAGCAGTACTTC. This gives the protein CAISARQGAGSAKAYEQYF.

The chain employs TRBV7-3 and TRBJ2-3; D may be TRBD2 (6 bases). The CDR3 runs 16 residues. V was shortened by 4 bases and J by 2 bases, with 16 bases between the two germline ends. CDR1 and CDR2 (germline): SGHTA, FQGTGA. This CDR3 reads CASSSRSGGDTDTQYF. CDR3 sequence (DNA): TGTGCCAGCAGCTCCCGGTCTGGCGGGGACACAGATACGCAGTATTTT. The full variable domain, rest sourced from reference TRBV7-3 and TRBJ2-3, is GAGVSQTPSNKVTEKGKYVELRCDPISGHTALYWYRQSLGQGPEFLIYFQGTGAADDSGLPNDRFFAVRPEGSVSTLKIQRTERGDSAVYLCASSSRSGGDTDTQYFGPGTRLTVL.

The rearrangement uses TRBV6-6 and TRBJ2-1; 10 bases map to TRBD2. Unmatched junction bases numbered 14, after V lost 5 bases and J lost 4 bases. CDR1 is MNHNY and CDR2 is SVGAGI in the germline V gene (reference sequence). The CDR3 is 18 residues long. CDR3 in DNA: TGTGCCAGCAGTCTCCGCCGCCGGACTAGCGGCTATTACAATGAGCAGTTCTTC. It encodes CASSLRRRTSGYYNEQFF.